This paragraph covers one T cell receptor beta chain sequence. This entry belongs to a study of T cells of healthy individuals. The CDR3 loop spans 16 amino acids. V shed 6 bases and J 5 bases; nucleotides not matched to a gene: 8. Per the germline V gene, CDR1 is SNHLY and CDR2 is FYNNEI. TCRdb passed the 5' RACE reads through MiXCR, listing each CDR3 protein once. Here the sample spans around 63,000 distinct CDR3 sequences, 15% to 20% being singletons. The V and J genes are TRBV2 and TRBJ2-2; 11 nucleotides agree with TRBD2. This clonotype originated in a human donor in good health. The CDR3, as DNA: TGTGCCAGCAGCGCCCCGGGACTAGCGGTAACCGGGGAGCTGTTTTTT. Its protein product is CASSAPGLAVTGELFF.